Below, 24 T cell receptor beta chains from the same sample are listed, as sequenced in a study of CD4 T cells in relation to SARS-CoV-2 and coronaviruses. The method was immunoSEQ multiplex PCR; TCRdb's version includes in-frame clones alone and lacks a portion of them. The sample has about 31,000 clones, about 78% seen once. Unexposed donor CD4+ T cells date from about 2011-2018, before the COVID-19 pandemic. CD4+ T cells were isolated from the cells after around 10 days of culture. These receptors' targets are unknown. The sample comprised CD4+ T cells from PBMCs, cultured in vitro. These receptor sequences come from a human donor in good health.

The rearrangement links TRBV6-4 to TRBJ2-1, with 11 bases matching TRBD2. The trim removed 4 bases at V and 5 bases at J, leaving 7 bases unmatched. Germline values: CDR1 MRHNA, CDR2 SNTAGT. The CDR3 is 16 residues long. CDR3 in DNA: TGTGCCAGCAGTGCCACCCTAGCGGGAGGCAACAATGAGCAGTTCTTC. This translates into CASSATLAGGNNEQFF.

The CDR3 coding sequence is TGTGCCAGCAGCTTAGAGCAGGGATTGCGTGGCTACACCTTC. Translation: CASSLEQGLRGYTF. The genes are TRBV13 and TRBJ1-2; D may be TRBD1 (5 bases). The ends were cut back, 1 base at V and 7 bases at J, with 13 bases in the middle. CDR3 length: 14 amino acids. Looked up from germline, CDR1 is PRHDT and CDR2 is FYEKMQ (reference sequence). Drawing the rest from reference TRBV13 and TRBJ1-2, the complete variable domain is AAGVIQSPRHLIKEKRETATLKCYPIPRHDTVYWYQQGPGQDPQFLISFYEKMQSDKGSIPDRFSAQQFSDYHSELNMSSLELGDSALYFCASSLEQGLRGYTFGSGTRLTVV.

A single count supports this clone. The chain carries TRBV5-6 and TRBJ1-1; D call uncertain. The germline CDR1 and CDR2 sequences are SGHDT and YYEEEE. CDR3 length: 14 residues. Trimming removed 4 bases from V and 0 bases from J, with 10 bases in between. The CDR3 sequence is CASSHLTVNTEAFF. The CDR3 bases are TGTGCCAGCAGCCATCTCACGGTGAACACTGAAGCTTTCTTT.

The chain combines TRBV6-5 with TRBJ1-4; D call uncertain. This CDR3 spans 14 amino acids. V was cut by 5 bases and J by 5 bases, with 12 bases left in between. CDR1 and CDR2 (germline): MNHEY, SVGAGI. The CDR3 loop reads CASSQQPSNEKLFF. In DNA form, the CDR3 reads TGTGCCAGCAGTCAACAGCCATCAAATGAAAAACTGTTTTTT.

The chain has TRBV19 and TRBJ1-2; the D is unclear. CDR3 length equals 15 residues. V lost 7 bases and J 4 bases, leaving 19 bases between the germline ends. Germline CDR1 is LNHDA and CDR2 is SQIVND (reference sequence). The CDR3 protein is CASTPLGERLYGYTF. The CDR3 nucleotides read TGTGCCAGTACCCCGTTGGGAGAGCGTCTCTATGGCTACACCTTC.

In its sample, this clone was seen a few times. The rearrangement joins TRBV7-2 to TRBJ2-7, with 8 positions matching TRBD1. Germline V gives CDR1 SGHTA, CDR2 FQGNSA. J was trimmed by 1 base and V by 1 base; bases with no gene match: 6. The CDR3 loop spans 16 amino acids. In DNA, the CDR3 is TGTGCCAGCAGCTTAGGGGGGCAGGGGGCGTCCTACGAGCAGTACTTC. It translates to CASSLGGQGASYEQYF.

CDR3: CASRQDSLEQYF. The CDR3 DNA sequence: TGTGCCAGCAGACAGGACAGCCTCGAGCAGTACTTC. The V gene is TRBV2, the J gene TRBJ2-7, with D maybe TRBD1 (6 bases). V was pared by 6 bases and J by 6 bases, with 12 bases between. The V gene's germline CDR1 is SNHLY and CDR2 FYNNEI. The CDR3 covers 12 residues.

The chain has TRBV7-2 and TRBJ2-5, with 8 bases fitting TRBD1. After removal of 5 bases from V and 4 bases from J, the junction contained 6 bases not matched to a gene. The germline V gene encodes CDR1 SGHTA and CDR2 FQGNSA. The CDR3 totals 14 residues. This CDR3 reads CASSQDRARETQYF. CDR3 sequence (DNA): TGTGCCAGCAGCCAGGACAGGGCTAGAGAGACCCAGTACTTC.

The chain's CDR3 is CASSPGTDTEAFF. The CDR3 region has the DNA TGTGCCAGCTCACCAGGGACAGACACTGAAGCTTTCTTT. This chain links TRBV18 with TRBJ1-1, with 7 positions matching TRBD1. CDR3 length equals 13 residues. The junction had 0 bases not matched to a gene; V was cut back by 2 bases and J by 3 bases. CDR1 is KGHSH, CDR2 LQKENI, per germline.

The V gene is TRBV19, the J gene TRBJ2-1; the D is unclear. The V end lost 6 bases, the J end lost 5 bases, and 14 bases lay between the germline ends. The CDR3 has 14 residues. In germline, CDR1 is LNHDA, CDR2 SQIVND (reference sequence). CDR3 region: CASRGSGTHNEQFF. CDR3 in DNA: TGTGCCAGTAGGGGAAGTGGAACGCACAATGAGCAGTTCTTC.

In this sample, this clone turned up a few times. This chain joins TRBV9 and TRBJ1-1, with TRBD1 matching over 8 bases. V lost 2 bases and J lost 5; bases outside the gene matches: 8. Germline CDR1 reads SGDLS; CDR2 reads YYNGEE. The CDR3 loop spans 15 amino acids. In DNA form, the CDR3 reads TGTGCCAGCAGCGTTAGTTCACAGGGGGAAACTGAAGCTTTCTTT. It yields the protein CASSVSSQGETEAFF.

The chain employs TRBV7-2 and TRBJ2-3; 13 positions match TRBD2. With V trimmed by 5 bases and J by 4 bases, 6 bases remained unmatched. The CDR3 consists of 16 residues. The V gene's germline CDR1 is SGHTA and CDR2 FQGNSA. The DNA of the CDR3 is TGTGCCAGCAGCCCACGACTAGCGGGGGGTTCAGATACGCAGTATTTT. Translated: CASSPRLAGGSDTQYF. The variable domain in full, completed from reference TRBV7-2 and TRBJ2-3, reads GAGVSQSPSNKVTEKGKDVELRCDPISGHTALYWYRQSLGQGLEFLIYFQGNSAPDKSGLPSDRFSAERTGGSVSTLTIQRTQQEDSAVYLCASSPRLAGGSDTQYFGPGTRLTVL.

The chain combines TRBV5-4 with TRBJ1-4; D call uncertain. The CDR3 loop spans 12 amino acids. V lost 3 bases, J lost 8 bases, and 8 bases lay in between. CDR1 is SGHNT and CDR2 is YYREEE in the germline V gene (reference sequence). The CDR3 loop is CASSSVDEKLFF. The CDR3 region has the DNA TGTGCCAGCAGCTCTGTAGACGAAAAACTGTTTTTT.

This chain links TRBV3-1 (or the pseudogene TRBV3-2) with TRBJ2-7; D gene ambiguous. V was shortened by 3 bases and J by 4 bases, with 16 bases between the two germline ends. The CDR3 is made up of 15 amino acids. Germline assignment: CDR1 LGHDT and CDR2 YNNKEL (reference sequence). CDR3 nucleotides: TGTGCCAGCAGCCAGACCTCCGGTCTGGGGTACGAGCAGTACTTC. Translated, it gives CASSQTSGLGYEQYF.

This chain connects TRBV4-3 to TRBJ2-7; D may correspond to TRBD1 or TRBD2 (5 bases each). V was trimmed by 3 bases and J by 5 bases, leaving 20 bases between them. Germline V gives CDR1 LGHNA, CDR2 YSLEER. There are 16 residues in the CDR3. CDR3 region: CASSQTQGGFGDEQYF. Here the CDR3 DNA reads TGCGCCAGCAGCCAGACCCAGGGCGGATTCGGGGACGAGCAGTACTTC.

With regard to this clone: This same CDR3 is encoded by further DNA sequences in the sample. V usage is TRBV12-3 or TRBV12-4 and J usage is TRBJ2-7; D gene ambiguous. The CDR3 loop spans 12 amino acids. V dropped 3 bases and J dropped 3 bases, with 6 bases sitting between them. The CDR3 here is CASSFGGYEQYF. CDR3 coding DNA: TGTGCCAGCAGTTTTGGCGGCTACGAGCAGTACTTC.

This clone was seen just once. The rearrangement uses TRBV3-1 (or the pseudogene TRBV3-2) and TRBJ2-7, with 8 bases lining up with TRBD2. CDR1 LGHDT and CDR2 YNNKEL come from the germline V gene (reference sequence). The CDR3 runs 14 residues. V lost 5 bases to trimming and J lost 2 bases; unmatched junction nucleotides: 5. The DNA of the CDR3 is TGTGCCAGCAGCGATAGCGGGGAGACCTACGAGCAGTACTTC. Its protein product is CASSDSGETYEQYF.

V gene TRBV7-2 combines with J gene TRBJ1-5; D is uncertain. CDR1 and CDR2 (germline): SGHTA, FQGNSA. The V end was cut by 0 bases, the J end by 7 bases, with 7 bases between. This CDR3 spans 13 amino acids. In nucleotides, the CDR3 is TGTGCCAGCAGCTTAGCCGCGGCACAGCCCCAGCATTTT. Its protein product is CASSLAAAQPQHF.

This chain links TRBV6-5 with TRBJ1-4, with D uncertain. From germline, CDR1 is MNHEY and CDR2 SVGAGI. The CDR3 sequence is 13 residues long. The ends were cut back, 1 base at V and 2 bases at J, with 2 bases in the middle. This chain's CDR3 is CASSYWTNEKLFF. The CDR3 coding sequence is TGTGCCAGCAGTTACTGGACTAATGAAAAACTGTTTTTT.

This clone was recorded only once. V is TRBV2 and J is TRBJ2-3, with D tentatively TRBD1 or TRBD2 (6 bases each). Germline V gene lookup returns CDR1 SNHLY and CDR2 FYNNEI. CDR3 length: 12 amino acids. With 6 bases removed from V and 10 bases from J, the gap between germline ends came to 14 bases. CDR3 loop: CASRPLGGAQYF. The CDR3 DNA reads as TGTGCCAGCAGGCCCTTGGGGGGCGCGCAGTATTTT.

V is TRBV9 and J is TRBJ1-2; the D is unclear. The CDR3 totals 14 residues. Germline V gene lookup returns CDR1 SGDLS and CDR2 YYNGEE. V was clipped by 0 bases and J by 8 bases, with 14 bases between them. CDR3 in amino acids: CASSVGPLLEGYTF. The CDR3 DNA reads TGTGCCAGCAGCGTAGGGCCCCTTCTAGAGGGCTACACCTTC.

The chain combines TRBV6-5 with TRBJ1-2, with a tentative D call TRBD1 (5 bases). Germline lookup yields CDR1 MNHEY and CDR2 SVGAGI. Trimming took off 5 bases at V and 3 bases at J, with 13 bases between the two ends. The CDR3 loop spans 14 amino acids. The CDR3 loop reads CASSRSQGDYGYTF. DNA for the CDR3: TGTGCCAGCAGTCGGTCTCAGGGAGACTATGGCTACACCTTC.

The chain is built from TRBV7-9 and TRBJ2-3, with D uncertain. The V and J ends lost 2 bases and 0 bases respectively, with 6 bases between them. Looked up from germline, CDR1 is SEHNR and CDR2 is FQNEAQ (reference sequence). CDR3 size: 14 residues. This chain's CDR3 is CASSLLRSTDTQYF. The CDR3 region has the DNA TGTGCCAGCAGCTTACTGCGGAGCACAGATACGCAGTATTTT.

This chain uses TRBV7-8 with TRBJ2-1; TRBD1 matches 7 bases. This CDR3 comprises 15 residues. V trimming: 6 bases; J trimming: 5 bases; junction bases outside the gene matches: 10. Germline loops: CDR1 SGHVS, CDR2 FQNEAQ. The CDR3 is CASSHRGSIHNEQFF. The CDR3 nucleotides read TGTGCCAGCAGTCACAGGGGAAGTATCCACAATGAGCAGTTCTTC.